The clone carrying this TCR beta chain was counted a single time. The data originate from a study of blood T cell repertoires in COVID-19. Background on the study: Donors in the United States, Italy and Spain gave samples during acute or convalescent COVID-19.

Recruits, aged about 18 to 95 years, lived in 25 or so US areas. Participant-given clinical history determined each cohort assignment. Recovered Cohort 3 donors showed two negative PCRs, clearance, or symptom resolution. The CDR3 is 11 residues long. With 7 bases removed from V and 6 bases from J, the gap between germline ends came to 13 bases. Germline CDR1 reads SQVTM; CDR2 reads ANQGSEA. Some clones are missing from TCRdb's copy, which holds only in-frame ones; the method was immunoSEQ multiplex PCR. The sample includes a few hundred thousand clones, around 87% seen only once; the top ten take 2.4%.

V gene TRBV29-1 combines with J gene TRBJ2-7; D possibly corresponds to TRBD2 (5 bases). The sample taken for sequencing was PBMCs or T cells enriched from blood (not recorded which). This sequence originates from a woman between 18 and 30 years old who had recovered from COVID-19. The CDR3 loop is CSASGVGEQYF. The CDR3 DNA follows: TGCAGCGCCTCCGGGGTCGGCGAGCAGTACTTC.